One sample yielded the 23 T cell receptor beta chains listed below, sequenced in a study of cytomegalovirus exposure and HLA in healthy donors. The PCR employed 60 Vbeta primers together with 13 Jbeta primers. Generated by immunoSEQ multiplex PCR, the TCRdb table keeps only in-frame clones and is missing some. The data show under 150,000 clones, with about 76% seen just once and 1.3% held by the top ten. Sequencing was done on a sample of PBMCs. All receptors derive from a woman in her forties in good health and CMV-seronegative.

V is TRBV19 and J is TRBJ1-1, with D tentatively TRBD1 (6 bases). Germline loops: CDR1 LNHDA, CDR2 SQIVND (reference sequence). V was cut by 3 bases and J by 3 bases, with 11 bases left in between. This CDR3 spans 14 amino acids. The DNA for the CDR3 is TGTGCCAGTAGTATCAACAGGGTTGACACTGAAGCTTTCTTT. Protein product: CASSINRVDTEAFF. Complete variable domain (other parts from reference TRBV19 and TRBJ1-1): DGGITQSPKYLFRKEGQNVTLSCEQNLNHDAMYWYRQDPGQGLRLIYYSQIVNDFQKGDIAEGYSVSREKKESFPLTVTSAQKNPTAFYLCASSINRVDTEAFFGQGTRLTVV.

The CDR3 DNA sequence: TGTGCCAGCAGTTACGACAGCATCTATAATTCACCCCTCCACTTT. Protein product: CASSYDSIYNSPLHF. The V and J genes are TRBV6-5 and TRBJ1-6; perhaps TRBD1 as D (5 bases). V was shortened by 2 bases and J by 3 bases, with 8 bases between the two germline ends. The CDR3 spans 15 residues. Germline V lookup: CDR1 MNHEY, CDR2 SVGAGI.

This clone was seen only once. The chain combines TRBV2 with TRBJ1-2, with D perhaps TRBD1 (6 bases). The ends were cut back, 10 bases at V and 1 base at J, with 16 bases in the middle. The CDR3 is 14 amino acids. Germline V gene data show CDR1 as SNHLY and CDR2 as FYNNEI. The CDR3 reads CATTGTHNNYGYTF. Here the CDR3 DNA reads TGTGCCACTACAGGGACACACAATAACTATGGCTACACCTTC. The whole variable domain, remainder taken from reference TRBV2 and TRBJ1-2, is EPEVTQTPSHQVTQMGQEVILRCVPISNHLYFYWYRQILGQKVEFLVSFYNNEISEKSEIFDDQFSVERPDGSNFTLKIRSTKLEDSAMYFCATTGTHNNYGYTFGSGTRLTVV.

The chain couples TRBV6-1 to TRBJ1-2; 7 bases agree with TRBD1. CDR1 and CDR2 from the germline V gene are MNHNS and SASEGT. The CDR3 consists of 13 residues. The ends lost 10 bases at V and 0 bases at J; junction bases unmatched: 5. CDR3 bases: TGTGCCACTACAGGGGCCCCTAACTATGGCTACACCTTC. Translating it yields CATTGAPNYGYTF.

CDR3 loop: CACPGVRGYTF. The CDR3 DNA reads TGTGCCTGCCCAGGGGTAAGGGGCTACACCTTC. The rearrangement links TRBV30 to TRBJ1-2; possible D gene TRBD1, 6 bases. The CDR3 totals 11 residues. Germline values: CDR1 GTSNPN, CDR2 SVGIG (reference sequence). V was cut by 6 bases and J by 8 bases, with 13 bases left in between.

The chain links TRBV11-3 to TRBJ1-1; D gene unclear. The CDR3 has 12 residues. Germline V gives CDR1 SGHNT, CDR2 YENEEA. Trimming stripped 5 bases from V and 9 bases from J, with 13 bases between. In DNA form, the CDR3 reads TGTGCCAGCAGCCAGCCCGCGGGCAAAGCTTTCTTT. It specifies CASSQPAGKAFF.

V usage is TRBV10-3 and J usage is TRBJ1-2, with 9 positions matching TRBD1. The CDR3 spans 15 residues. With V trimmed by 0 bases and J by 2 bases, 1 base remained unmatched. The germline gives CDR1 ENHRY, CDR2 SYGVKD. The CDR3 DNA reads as TGTGCCATCAGTGAGTCCGGACAGGGGAACTATGGCTACACCTTC. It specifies CAISESGQGNYGYTF.

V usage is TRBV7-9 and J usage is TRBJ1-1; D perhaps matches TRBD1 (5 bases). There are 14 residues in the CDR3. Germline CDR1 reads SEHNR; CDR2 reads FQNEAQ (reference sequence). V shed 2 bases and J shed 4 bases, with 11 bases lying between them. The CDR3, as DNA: TGTGCCAGCAGCTTACTTGGGGCCTCCACTGAAGCTTTCTTT. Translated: CASSLLGASTEAFF.

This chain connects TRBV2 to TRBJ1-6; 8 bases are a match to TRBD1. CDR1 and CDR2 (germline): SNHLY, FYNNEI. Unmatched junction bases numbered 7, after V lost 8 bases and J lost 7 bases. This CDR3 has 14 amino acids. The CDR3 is CASEQGGLNSPLHF. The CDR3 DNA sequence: TGTGCCAGCGAACAGGGGGGCCTAAATTCACCCCTCCACTTT. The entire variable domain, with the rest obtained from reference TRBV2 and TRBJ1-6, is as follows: EPEVTQTPSHQVTQMGQEVILRCVPISNHLYFYWYRQILGQKVEFLVSFYNNEISEKSEIFDDQFSVERPDGSNFTLKIRSTKLEDSAMYFCASEQGGLNSPLHFGNGTRLTVT.

CDR3 amino acids: CASRITPGLAGKQFF. The CDR3 DNA reads TGTGCCAGCAGAATCACCCCGGGACTAGCGGGGAAGCAGTTCTTC. The chain is built from TRBV7-8 and TRBJ2-1, with TRBD2 matching 13 bases. CDR3 size: 15 residues. V lost 6 bases and J lost 11; bases outside the gene matches: 10. The germline gives CDR1 SGHVS, CDR2 FQNEAQ.

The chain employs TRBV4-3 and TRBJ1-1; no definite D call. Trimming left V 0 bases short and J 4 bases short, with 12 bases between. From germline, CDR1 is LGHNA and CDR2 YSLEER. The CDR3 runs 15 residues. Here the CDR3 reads CASSQDRVVPTEAFF. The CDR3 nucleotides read TGCGCCAGCAGCCAAGATCGGGTCGTCCCCACTGAAGCTTTCTTT.

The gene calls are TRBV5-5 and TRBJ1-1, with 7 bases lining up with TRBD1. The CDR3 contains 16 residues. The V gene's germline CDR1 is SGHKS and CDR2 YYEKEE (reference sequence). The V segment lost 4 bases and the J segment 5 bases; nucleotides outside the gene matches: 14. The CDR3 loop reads CASSPTGRREATEAFF. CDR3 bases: TGTGCCAGCAGCCCGACAGGGAGAAGGGAGGCTACTGAAGCTTTCTTT.

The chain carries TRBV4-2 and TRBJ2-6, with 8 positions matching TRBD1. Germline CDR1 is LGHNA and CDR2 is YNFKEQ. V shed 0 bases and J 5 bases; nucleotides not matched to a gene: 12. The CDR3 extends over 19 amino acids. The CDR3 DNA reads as TGTGCCAGCAGCCAAGAGCCCGCGGGACAGGCCTTCTGGGCCAACGTCCTGACTTTC. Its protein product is CASSQEPAGQAFWANVLTF.

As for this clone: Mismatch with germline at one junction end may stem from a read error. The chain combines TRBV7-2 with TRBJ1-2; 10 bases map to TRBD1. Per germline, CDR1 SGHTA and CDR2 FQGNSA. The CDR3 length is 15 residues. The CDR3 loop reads CASSLISGTGDGYPF. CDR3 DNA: TGTGCCAGCAGCTTAATATCCGGGACAGGGGATGGCTACCCCTTC.

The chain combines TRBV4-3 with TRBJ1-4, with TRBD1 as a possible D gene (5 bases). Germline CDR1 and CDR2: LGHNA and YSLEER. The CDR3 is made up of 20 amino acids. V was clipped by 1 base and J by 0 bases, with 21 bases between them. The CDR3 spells CASSQGLLAGLLATNEKLFF. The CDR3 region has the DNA TGCGCCAGCAGCCAAGGTCTTTTAGCAGGGCTTCTTGCAACTAATGAAAAACTGTTTTTT.

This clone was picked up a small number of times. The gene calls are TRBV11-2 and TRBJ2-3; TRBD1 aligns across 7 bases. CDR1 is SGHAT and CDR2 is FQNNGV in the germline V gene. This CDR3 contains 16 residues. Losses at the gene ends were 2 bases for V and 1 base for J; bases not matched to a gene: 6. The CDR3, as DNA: TGTGCCAGCAGCTTATCACCCGGACAGGGCACAGATACGCAGTATTTT. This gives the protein CASSLSPGQGTDTQYF.

The CDR3 sequence: CAISLAGEYAEAFF. CDR3 in DNA: TGTGCCATCAGTCTAGCAGGGGAGTACGCTGAAGCTTTCTTT. This chain links TRBV10-3 with TRBJ1-1; TRBD1 might be the D (6 bases). V was trimmed by 5 bases and J by 6 bases, leaving 16 bases between them. CDR3 length: 14 amino acids. Per the germline V gene, CDR1 is ENHRY and CDR2 is SYGVKD.

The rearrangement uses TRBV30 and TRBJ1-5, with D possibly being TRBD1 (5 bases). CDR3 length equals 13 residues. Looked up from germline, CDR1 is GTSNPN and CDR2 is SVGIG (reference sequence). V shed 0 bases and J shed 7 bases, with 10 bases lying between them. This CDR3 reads CAWSVRGGQPQHF. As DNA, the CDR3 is TGTGCCTGGAGTGTACGGGGGGGACAGCCCCAGCATTTT.

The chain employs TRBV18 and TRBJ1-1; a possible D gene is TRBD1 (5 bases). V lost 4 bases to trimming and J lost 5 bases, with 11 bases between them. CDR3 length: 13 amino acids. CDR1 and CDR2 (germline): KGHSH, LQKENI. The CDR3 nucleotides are TGTGCCAGCTCACTTGGGGCAGGGACTGAAGCTTTCTTT. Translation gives CASSLGAGTEAFF.

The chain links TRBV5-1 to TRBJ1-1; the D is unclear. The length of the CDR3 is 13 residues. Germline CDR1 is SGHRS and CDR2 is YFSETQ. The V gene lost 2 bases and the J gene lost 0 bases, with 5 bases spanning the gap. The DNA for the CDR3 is TGCGCCAGCAGCTTTAGTATGAACACTGAAGCTTTCTTT. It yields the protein CASSFSMNTEAFF.

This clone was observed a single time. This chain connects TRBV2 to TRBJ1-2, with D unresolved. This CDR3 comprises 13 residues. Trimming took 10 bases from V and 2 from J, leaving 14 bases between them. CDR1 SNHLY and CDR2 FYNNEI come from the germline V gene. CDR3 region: CATLPSENYGYTF. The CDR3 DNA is TGTGCCACCCTTCCCAGCGAAAACTATGGCTACACCTTC.

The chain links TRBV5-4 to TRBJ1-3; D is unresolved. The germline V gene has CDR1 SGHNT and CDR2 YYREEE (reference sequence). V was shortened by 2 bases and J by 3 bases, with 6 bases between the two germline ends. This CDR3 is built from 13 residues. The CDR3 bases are TGTGCCAGCAGCTTAGGCGGTGGAAACACCATATATTTT. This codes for CASSLGGGNTIYF.

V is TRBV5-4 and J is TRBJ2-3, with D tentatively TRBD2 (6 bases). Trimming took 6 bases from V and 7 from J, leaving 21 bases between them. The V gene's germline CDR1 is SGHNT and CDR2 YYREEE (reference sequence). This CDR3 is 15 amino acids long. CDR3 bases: TGTGCCAGCACCTGGGGCGGGGAATTTCGAAATACGCAGTATTTT. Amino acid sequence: CASTWGGEFRNTQYF.